This TCR beta chain was obtained from a study of shared clonotypes between healthy human individuals. General study findings and limits: Non-shared clonotypes had lower generation probabilities than those shared by all four donors.

Sorted-subset replicate PCR reactions contained 200 ng DNA, corresponding to approximately 30,000 T cell genomes. Sequencing was performed with immunoSEQ multiplex PCR; in TCRdb, only in-frame clones are kept and a portion is missing. The repertoire has roughly 2.4 million clones, under 97% of them found once; the top ten carry approximately 0.13%. A word on this clone: As yet, its antigen is unknown.

Donors, without exception, were Caucasian adults residing in Nashville, Tennessee. The length of the CDR3 is 17 residues. The chain carries TRBV21-1 and TRBJ1-5; TRBD1 is taken as the D call from the table, unchecked against the DNA. TRBV21-1 is noted as a pseudogene. This receptor was obtained from a man younger than 30 in good health. What was sequenced was naive CD4+ T cells sorted from blood. Noted subset: CD45RA+ positively selected. In DNA, the CDR3 is TGTGCCAGCAGCAAAAGGAAGGGACAGGGGAAGTTTCAGCCCCAGCATTTT. It is translated as CASSKRKGQGKFQPQHF.